This T cell receptor beta chain derives from a study of beta chain features in type 1 diabetes. Overall study findings and caveats: Moderate but significant shortening of TCRB CDR3s was recorded in all four CD4+ subsets from Type 1 diabetes patients. Although PCR might favor shorter templates, it would do so equally in patients and controls. Lower insertion and higher deletion counts appeared at VDJ junctions in type 1 diabetes patients.

The CDR3 has 17 residues. V was trimmed by 4 bases and J by 0 bases, leaving 18 bases between them. Germline CDR1 and CDR2: SGHRS and YFSETQ. The isolated RNA, all of it, was reverse transcribed, so expressed TCRB transcripts were what got sequenced. The protocol was immunoSEQ multiplex PCR, while the TCRdb copy is restricted to in-frame clones and leaves out a portion. The sample holds hundreds of thousands of clones, about 14% seen once. This clone was seen a handful of times. What it binds is unknown. Material: naive CD4+ T cells from blood. The TCR comes from a man younger than 35 with type 1 diabetes. J is TRBJ2-3 and V is TRBV5-1; D is unresolved. CDR3 amino acids: CASSLDPPVYSTDTQYF. CDR3 nucleotides: TGCGCCAGCAGCCTGGACCCTCCAGTTTATAGCACAGATACGCAGTATTTT.